The 18 T cell receptor beta chains listed next were all sequenced from one sample in a study of human T cells and chemical hapten exposure. TCRdb called the RACE reads again in MiXCR, with one record for every CDR3 protein. This table has roughly 200,000 distinct CDR3 sequences, around 24% appearing once. Time point in this sample: patch test 1, 2 weeks after DPC sensitization. The treatment is: therapeutic diphenylcyclopropenone sensitization with weekly scalp DPC. The sequencing here drew on whole blood, taken in connection with sensitization to the hapten diphenylcyclopropenone (DPC). Receptors were obtained from a woman aged 50 to 60 with alopecia areata. Some clones in this sample may be carry-over from other donors' samples.

This clonotype turned up a few times. The V and J genes are TRBV20-1 and TRBJ2-2, with D maybe TRBD2 (6 bases). The CDR3 runs 14 residues. Germline V gene data show CDR1 as DFQATT and CDR2 as SNEGSKA (reference sequence). Trimming removed 3 bases at V and 0 bases at J, with 8 bases between. Here the CDR3 DNA reads TGCAGTGCTAGTTGGGAGGCGAACACCGGGGAGCTGTTTTTT. Its protein is CSASWEANTGELFF.

The V gene is TRBV29-1, the J gene TRBJ2-3, with no clear D. Trimming took 0 bases from V and 0 from J, leaving 19 bases between them. CDR1 and CDR2 (germline): SQVTM, ANQGSEA. The CDR3 has 18 residues. CDR3 residues: CSVEDLGLASPSTDTQYF. DNA of the CDR3: TGCAGCGTTGAAGATCTGGGGTTGGCTAGTCCTAGCACAGATACGCAGTATTTT.

The chain employs TRBV7-3 and TRBJ2-3, with D unclear. Per the germline V gene, CDR1 is SGHTA and CDR2 is FQGTGA. The CDR3 runs to 15 residues. Deletions cut 0 bases from V and 2 bases from J, with 9 bases between. CDR3 region: CASSLTPGVTDTQYF. CDR3 nucleotides: TGTGCCAGCAGCTTAACCCCCGGAGTCACAGATACGCAGTATTTT. Looking up the rest from reference TRBV7-3 and TRBJ2-3 gives the full variable domain: GAGVSQTPSNKVTEKGKYVELRCDPISGHTALYWYRQSLGQGPEFLIYFQGTGAADDSGLPNDRFFAVRPEGSVSTLKIQRTERGDSAVYLCASSLTPGVTDTQYFGPGTRLTVL.

The V and J genes are TRBV12-3 or TRBV12-4 and TRBJ2-7; D gene uncertain. V was cut by 3 bases and J by 5 bases, with 17 bases left in between. This CDR3 has 15 residues. CDR3 DNA sequence: TGTGCCAGCAGTTTGAGTAGTCGGATGACACACGAGCAGTACTTC. It specifies CASSLSSRMTHEQYF.

The chain employs TRBV7-2 and TRBJ2-2; D remains ambiguous. Trimming shortened V by 0 bases and J by 6 bases, and 8 bases separated the two germline ends. This CDR3 comprises 14 residues. From germline, CDR1 is SGHTA and CDR2 FQGNSA. The DNA of the CDR3 is TGTGCCAGCAGCTTAGCGCTGGGGTCCGGGGAGCTGTTTTTT. Protein: CASSLALGSGELFF.

J is TRBJ2-1 and V is TRBV6-5; maybe TRBD1 (5 bases). The germline V and J ends were trimmed by 0 bases and 4 bases, with 13 bases remaining between them. There are 16 residues in the CDR3. CDR1 is MNHEY, CDR2 SVGAGI, per germline. The CDR3 nucleotides read TGTGCCAGCAGTTACTCGACAGCCTCCTCTTACAATGAGCAGTTCTTC. This gives the protein CASSYSTASSYNEQFF.

This chain links TRBV5-1 with TRBJ2-2; D is possibly TRBD2 (6 bases). This CDR3 is 16 amino acids long. Trimming stripped 1 base from V and 4 bases from J, with 14 bases between. Germline CDR1 reads SGHRS; CDR2 reads YFSETQ. DNA for the CDR3: TGCGCCAGCAGCTTGACTCCACTAGCTACCACCGGGGAGCTGTTTTTT. Translated: CASSLTPLATTGELFF.

This chain joins TRBV29-1 and TRBJ2-3, with D perhaps matching TRBD1 (6 bases). Per the germline V gene, CDR1 is SQVTM and CDR2 is ANQGSEA. This CDR3 region has 11 residues. Trimming shortened V by 4 bases and J by 6 bases, and 8 bases separated the two germline ends. CDR3 sequence (DNA): TGCAGCGTTGCCCAGGGGGATACGCAGTATTTT. Translated: CSVAQGDTQYF.

The chain links TRBV2 to TRBJ2-3; tentative D call: TRBD2 (5 bases). Per the germline V gene, CDR1 is SNHLY and CDR2 is FYNNEI. The length of the CDR3 is 13 residues. Trimming left V 4 bases short and J 3 bases short, with 8 bases between. The CDR3: CASSAEVTDTQYF. CDR3 in DNA: TGTGCCAGCAGTGCGGAGGTAACAGATACGCAGTATTTT.

This chain connects TRBV20-1 to TRBJ1-1; a weak D match, TRBD1 (6 bases). The CDR3 consists of 13 residues. V gave up 4 bases and J gave up 8 bases, with 17 bases separating them. Looked up from germline, CDR1 is DFQATT and CDR2 is SNEGSKA (reference sequence). In nucleotides, the CDR3 is TGCAGTGCTAACCCTACAGGGAGGGTGGAAGCTTTCTTT. Residues: CSANPTGRVEAFF.

In its sample, this clonotype was seen a few times. This chain uses TRBV7-8 with TRBJ2-3, with 9 positions matching TRBD2. This CDR3 has 17 amino acids. The junction had 11 bases not matched to a gene; V was cut back by 3 bases and J by 4 bases. CDR1 is SGHVS, CDR2 FQNEAQ, per germline. CDR3 nucleotides: TGTGCCAGCAGCTTTCCTTCTTCGGCTAGCGGGGCAGATACGCAGTATTTT. This codes for CASSFPSSASGADTQYF.

In this sample, this clonotype turned up a few times. The chain has TRBV15 and TRBJ2-3; 7 positions match TRBD1. Trimming took 3 bases from V and 5 from J; bases not matched to a gene: 11. Germline CDR1 and CDR2: LNHNV and YYDKDF (reference sequence). The CDR3 spans 16 residues. CDR3 sequence reads: CATSSSAGTVGDTQYF. The CDR3 coding sequence is TGTGCCACCAGCAGCAGTGCCGGGACAGTCGGAGATACGCAGTATTTT.

This rearrangement joins TRBV10-2 to TRBJ1-6; D uncertain. The CDR3 contains 15 residues. Trimming removed 8 bases from V and 5 bases from J, with 16 bases in between. The V gene's germline CDR1 is WSHSY and CDR2 SAAADI. Here the CDR3 reads CASGRSQANNSPLHF. The CDR3 DNA reads TGCGCCAGCGGTCGGAGCCAGGCCAATAATTCACCCCTCCACTTT.

In its sample, this clonotype was seen a few times. The chain recombines TRBV5-1 with TRBJ2-1; D perhaps matches TRBD1 (6 bases). From germline, CDR1 is SGHRS and CDR2 YFSETQ. Trimming cost V 1 base and J 5 bases, with 13 bases left between them. CDR3 length: 15 residues. The CDR3 sequence is CASSLQGGSHNEQFF. For the CDR3, the DNA is TGCGCCAGCAGCTTGCAAGGGGGTAGTCACAATGAGCAGTTCTTC.

The J gene is TRBJ1-5, the V gene TRBV29-1; D ambiguous. The CDR3 runs to 15 residues. V dropped 4 bases and J dropped 0 bases, with 13 bases sitting between them. Germline V gene sequence: CDR1 SQVTM, CDR2 ANQGSEA. The CDR3 loop reads CSVGEMAGSNQPQHF. The CDR3 DNA reads as TGCAGCGTTGGCGAGATGGCGGGTAGCAATCAGCCCCAGCATTTT. Full variable domain (remainder filled in from reference TRBV29-1 and TRBJ1-5): SAVISQKPSRDICQRGTSLTIQCQVDSQVTMMFWYRQQPGQSLTLIATANQGSEATYESGFVIDKFPISRPNLTFSTLTVSNMSPEDSSIYLCSVGEMAGSNQPQHFGDGTRLSIL.

This clonotype has only a few counts. The J gene is TRBJ2-7, the V gene TRBV20-1; the match to TRBD2 covers 8 bases. Germline CDR1 reads DFQATT; CDR2 reads SNEGSKA (reference sequence). The CDR3 is 13 amino acids. V shed 6 bases and J 3 bases; nucleotides not matched to a gene: 7. CDR3 coding DNA: TGCAGTGCAACAACTAGCGGTGTCTACGAGCAGTACTTC. It translates to CSATTSGVYEQYF.

The V call is TRBV29-1, the J call TRBJ1-1; no clear D gene. Germline CDR1 and CDR2: SQVTM and ANQGSEA. The CDR3 spans 11 residues. Trimming shortened V by 7 bases and J by 3 bases, and 9 bases separated the two germline ends. The CDR3 DNA follows: TGCAGCGCCTCAGAGTACACTGAAGCTTTCTTT. Translating it yields CSASEYTEAFF. Drawing the rest from reference TRBV29-1 and TRBJ1-1, the complete variable domain is SAVISQKPSRDICQRGTSLTIQCQVDSQVTMMFWYRQQPGQSLTLIATANQGSEATYESGFVIDKFPISRPNLTFSTLTVSNMSPEDSSIYLCSASEYTEAFFGQGTRLTVV.

The chain recombines TRBV6-5 with TRBJ1-2, with a tentative D call TRBD1 (5 bases). Germline assignment: CDR1 MNHEY and CDR2 SVGAGI. V was cut by 7 bases and J by 5 bases, with 14 bases left in between. The CDR3 has 13 amino acids. For the CDR3, the DNA is TGTGCCAGCACAGGGCGGAATTATTATGGCTACACCTTC. It specifies CASTGRNYYGYTF.